This T cell receptor (beta chain) was profiled in a study of cytomegalovirus exposure and HLA in healthy donors. Note on this clone: An end of the junction does not agree with germline; a read error may underlie this. Other DNA sequences from this sample encode an identical CDR3 as well.

PCR involved 60 Vbeta and 13 Jbeta primers. The assay was immunoSEQ multiplex PCR, and TCRdb's table has in-frame clones only and misses some. The sample shows about 140,000 clones, approximately 65% of them seen only once. The CDR3 covers 14 residues. Germline V gives CDR1 KGHSH, CDR2 LQKENI. The TCR sequence derives from a woman aged 60-70 years in good health and CMV-seronegative. The chain recombines TRBV18 with TRBJ2-7, with 7 bases fitting TRBD2. The sequenced sample was PBMCs. CDR3 bases: TGTGCCAGCTCACTCTCTAGCGGCCCCTATGAGCAGTACTTC. Translation gives CASSLSSGPYEQYF.